Below are 16 T cell receptor beta chains sequenced from a single sample in a study of blood T cells in healthy people across ages. Using a J-beta primer mix together with a sample-barcoded 5' primer, a second PCR was run for roughly 7 to 11 cycles. TCRdb recomputed calls from the 5' RACE reads with MiXCR, one row per CDR3 protein. This table holds hundreds of thousands of distinct CDR3 sequences, about 37% found once. Input material: blood. The receptors here all came from a young man in good health.

V is TRBV20-1 and J is TRBJ1-5; TRBD1 aligns across 9 bases. Losses at the gene ends were 1 base for V and 4 bases for J; bases not matched to a gene: 11. CDR1 and CDR2 from the germline V gene are DFQATT and SNEGSKA (reference sequence). CDR3 length: 17 residues. The CDR3 region has the DNA TGCAGTGCTAGAGGAACCGACAGGGGGGTTTTAAATCAGCCCCAGCATTTT. Translation gives CSARGTDRGVLNQPQHF.

This clonotype has just a few counts. This sequence joins TRBV12-3 or TRBV12-4 and TRBJ1-2; TRBD1 agrees at 12 bases. There are 17 residues in the CDR3. J was trimmed by 8 bases and V by 7 bases; bases with no gene match: 17. CDR3 residues: CASTGNPWGQGAEGYTF. CDR3 nucleotides: TGTGCCAGCACCGGAAATCCTTGGGGACAGGGGGCAGAAGGCTACACCTTC.

This sequence joins TRBV6-5 and TRBJ1-2; 9 nucleotides line up with TRBD1. From germline, CDR1 is MNHEY and CDR2 SVGAGI. CDR3 size: 15 residues. Trimming cost V 0 bases and J 8 bases; bases outside gene matches: 7. The CDR3 is CASSYSGKTGGGYTF. As DNA, the CDR3 is TGTGCCAGCAGTTACTCTGGCAAGACAGGGGGAGGCTACACCTTC.

The V gene is TRBV6-6, the J gene TRBJ2-1; D may be TRBD1 or TRBD2 (5 bases each). The J call could be wrong; TRBJ2-7 is a better fit for the DNA end. Germline loops: CDR1 MNHNY, CDR2 SVGAGI (reference sequence). CDR3 length: 14 amino acids. CDR3 sequence reads: CASSFGGLNNEQYF. The CDR3 DNA sequence: TGTGCCAGCAGCTTTGGGGGTCTGAACAATGAGCAGTACTTC.

V and J are TRBV7-9 and TRBJ2-5; 7 bases fit TRBD2. Germline loops: CDR1 SEHNR, CDR2 FQNEAQ (reference sequence). The V gene end was trimmed by 5 bases and the J gene end by 11 bases; junction bases not matched to a gene: 17. There are 15 residues in the CDR3. The CDR3 DNA is TGTGCCAGCAGCCCGCCGGTTGGCGGGAGTAATGAGCAGTACTTC. Amino acids: CASSPPVGGSNEQYF.

This clonotype was seen once. The CDR3 here is CATSRDYSDTQYF. The CDR3 DNA reads as TGTGCCACCAGCAGAGATTACAGCGATACGCAGTATTTT. The V call is TRBV15, the J call TRBJ2-3, with D unresolved. The CDR3 runs 13 residues. Germline V gene lookup returns CDR1 LNHNV and CDR2 YYDKDF (reference sequence). V lost 0 bases and J 6 bases, leaving 7 bases between the germline ends.

The genes are TRBV7-2 and TRBJ2-5, with D possibly being TRBD2 (6 bases). Trimming left V 5 bases short and J 9 bases short, with 13 bases between. CDR3 length equals 12 residues. CDR1 SGHTA and CDR2 FQGNSA come from the germline V gene. The CDR3 DNA follows: TGTGCCAGCAGCCTCGATGGGGAGGCCCAGTACTTC. Amino acid sequence: CASSLDGEAQYF.

The genes are TRBV9 and TRBJ2-3; 7 positions match TRBD1. The CDR3 consists of 16 residues. Germline CDR1 and CDR2: SGDLS and YYNGEE. V lost 2 bases, J lost 3 bases, and 9 bases stayed unmatched. CDR3 sequence reads: CASSVARQGWTDTQYF. CDR3 sequence (DNA): TGTGCCAGCAGCGTGGCCCGACAGGGATGGACAGATACGCAGTATTTT.

The chain employs TRBV7-9 and TRBJ1-5, with D perhaps TRBD1 (5 bases). V was cut by 5 bases and J by 8 bases, with 13 bases left in between. The CDR3 runs to 13 residues. Looked up from germline, CDR1 is SEHNR and CDR2 is FQNEAQ (reference sequence). Here the CDR3 reads CASSRGVREPQHF. The CDR3 DNA follows: TGTGCCAGCAGCCGAGGGGTGAGGGAGCCCCAGCATTTT.

The rearrangement joins TRBV4-3 to TRBJ1-1, with D perhaps TRBD1 (6 bases). The length of the CDR3 is 14 residues. Germline-derived CDR1 and CDR2 are LGHNA and YSLEER. The ends were cut back, 1 base at V and 6 bases at J, with 12 bases in the middle. The CDR3 bases are TGCGCCAGCAGCCAAGGATGGGGGCAGCCTGAAGCTTTCTTT. Translated, it gives CASSQGWGQPEAFF.

This clonotype was seen more than once but under ten times. The V gene is TRBV2, the J gene TRBJ1-5, with D hard to call. The CDR3 covers 11 residues. CDR1 is SNHLY, CDR2 FYNNEI, per germline. The V and J ends lost 5 bases and 5 bases respectively, with 4 bases between them. CDR3 loop: CASSPDQPQHF. DNA of the CDR3: TGTGCCAGCAGTCCAGATCAGCCCCAGCATTTT.

Notes on this clonotype: Germline is not matched at one junction end, which may reflect a read error. The chain is built from TRBV20-1 and TRBJ2-4, with D perhaps TRBD2 (5 bases). The CDR3 loop spans 14 amino acids. Per the germline V gene, CDR1 is DFQATT and CDR2 is SNEGSKA (reference sequence). Here the CDR3 reads CSAQSGFAKNIQHF. The DNA of the CDR3 is TGCAGTGCGCAGAGCGGTTTTGCCAAAAACATTCAGCACTTC.

V and J are TRBV7-9 and TRBJ1-1; weak D call: TRBD1 (5 bases). The CDR3 is 20 amino acids. Trimming pared 3 bases from V and 1 base from J, leaving 27 bases between. CDR1 is SEHNR and CDR2 is FQNEAQ in the germline V gene (reference sequence). The CDR3 sequence: CASSFSPGRGNRRGNTEAFF. The CDR3 coding sequence is TGTGCCAGCAGCTTTTCGCCGGGACGTGGTAACCGGAGGGGGAACACTGAAGCTTTCTTT.

This chain joins TRBV7-2 and TRBJ2-7; 8 bases are shared with TRBD2. Trimming cost V 1 base and J 2 bases; bases outside gene matches: 4. From germline, CDR1 is SGHTA and CDR2 FQGNSA. The CDR3 covers 15 residues. Written as DNA, the CDR3 is TGTGCCAGCAGCTTAGGTTTCGGGAGGGCCTACGAGCAGTACTTC. It specifies CASSLGFGRAYEQYF.

This clonotype was detected only a few times. This rearrangement joins TRBV12-3 or TRBV12-4 to TRBJ1-5, with 7 positions matching TRBD1. This CDR3 is 14 amino acids long. Germline trimming cut 4 bases from V and 6 bases from J; bases unmatched to any gene: 6. CDR3 nucleotide sequence: TGTGCCAGCAGTTCGACAGGGTCGGTTCAGCCCCAGCATTTT. Translating it yields CASSSTGSVQPQHF.

The rearrangement uses TRBV4-3 and TRBJ2-3, with D possibly matching TRBD2 (6 bases). Germline V gene data show CDR1 as LGHNA and CDR2 as YSLEER. The CDR3 loop spans 16 amino acids. Trimming stripped 4 bases from V and 4 bases from J, with 18 bases between. CDR3 region: CASSRRYGGRADTQYF. DNA for the CDR3: TGCGCCAGCAGCCGAAGATACGGGGGAAGGGCAGATACGCAGTATTTT.